Each of the 26 T cell receptor beta chains below was sequenced from the same sample in a study of cytomegalovirus exposure and HLA in healthy donors. PCR employed 60 Vbeta and 13 Jbeta primers. Some clones are missing from TCRdb's copy, which holds only in-frame ones; the method was immunoSEQ multiplex PCR. Its table records tens of thousands of clones. Sequencing was done on a sample of PBMCs. The receptors here all came from a woman in her thirties in good health and CMV-seropositive.

CDR3 loop: CASSLGGDGYGYTF. The CDR3 DNA is TGTGCCAGCAGCTTAGGCGGGGATGGCTATGGCTACACCTTC. This sequence joins TRBV7-8 and TRBJ1-2; D gene uncertain. The CDR3 has 14 residues. The V end lost 1 base, the J end lost 4 bases, and 10 bases lay between the germline ends. Germline CDR1 reads SGHVS; CDR2 reads FQNEAQ.

The CDR3 DNA sequence: TGCAGTGCTCTTAACTATGGCTACACCTTC. Translating it yields CSALNYGYTF. This chain links TRBV20-1 with TRBJ1-2; D remains ambiguous. The V and J ends lost 5 bases and 1 base respectively, with 2 bases between them. The CDR3 runs to 10 residues. CDR1 is DFQATT and CDR2 is SNEGSKA in the germline V gene (reference sequence).

The V call is TRBV12-5, the J call TRBJ2-7; 15 bases map to TRBD2. Looked up from germline, CDR1 is LGHNT and CDR2 is FRNRAP. The CDR3 is 17 amino acids. The ends lost 2 bases at V and 4 bases at J; junction bases unmatched: 6. As DNA, the CDR3 is TGTGCTAGTGGTTTGCGCGGGACTAGCGGGGGGCTGTACGAGCAGTACTTC. It encodes CASGLRGTSGGLYEQYF. The whole variable domain, filled in from reference TRBV12-5 and TRBJ2-7, reads DARVTQTPRHKVTEMGQEVTMRCQPILGHNTVFWYRQTMMQGLELLAYFRNRAPLDDSGMPKDRFSAEMPDATLATLKIQPSEPRDSAVYFCASGLRGTSGGLYEQYFGPGTRLTVT.

The chain has TRBV6-4 and TRBJ1-3, with 7 bases lining up with TRBD1. The trim removed 4 bases at V and 8 bases at J, leaving 17 bases unmatched. Per the germline V gene, CDR1 is MRHNA and CDR2 is SNTAGT. CDR3 length: 17 amino acids. DNA of the CDR3: TGTGCCAGCAGTGCCCCTCGCCCTGACAGGGAAGGATACACCATATATTTT. This codes for CASSAPRPDREGYTIYF.

The CDR3: CAWSGAENIQYF. CDR3 sequence (DNA): TGTGCCTGGAGTGGGGCAGAAAACATTCAGTACTTC. The genes are TRBV30 and TRBJ2-4; D remains ambiguous. The CDR3 has 12 amino acids. Between the trimmed V and J ends, which lost 1 base and 5 bases, there was a span of 6 bases. The germline gives CDR1 GTSNPN, CDR2 SVGIG (reference sequence).

The rearrangement links TRBV28 to TRBJ2-7, with TRBD1 matching over 7 bases. The CDR3 has 15 amino acids. The germline CDR1 and CDR2 sequences are MDHEN and SYDVKM. J gave up 7 bases and V 6 bases, and 15 bases lay outside the gene matches. CDR3: CASSRRRTGRMEQYF. The CDR3 region has the DNA TGTGCCAGCAGCCGAAGGCGGACAGGACGGATGGAGCAGTACTTC. Variable domain in full (rest from reference TRBV28 and TRBJ2-7): DVKVTQSSRYLVKRTGEKVFLECVQDMDHENMFWYRQDPGLGLRLIYFSYDVKMKEKGDIPEGYSVSREKKERFSLILESASTNQTSMYLCASSRRRTGRMEQYFGPGTRLTVT.

On this clone itself: Within the sample, other DNA sequences also encode this same CDR3. The chain is built from TRBV7-2 and TRBJ2-7; D unclear. The CDR3 consists of 11 residues. V was pared by 6 bases and J by 3 bases, with 6 bases between. From germline, CDR1 is SGHTA and CDR2 FQGNSA. In DNA form, the CDR3 reads TGTGCCAGCAGTCCGAGCTACGAGCAGTACTTC. Translating gives CASSPSYEQYF.

The chain combines TRBV6-1 with TRBJ1-6, with D possibly TRBD1 on 6 matching bases. Looked up from germline, CDR1 is MNHNS and CDR2 is SASEGT. V lost 6 bases and J lost 5, with 14 bases in between. The CDR3 contains 15 residues. CDR3 bases: TGTGCCAGCAGCGAATACAGGGCGAATAATTCACCCCTCCACTTT. Translation gives CASSEYRANNSPLHF.

The chain combines TRBV7-2 with TRBJ1-2; the match to TRBD1 covers 7 bases. V trimming: 4 bases; J trimming: 5 bases; junction bases outside the gene matches: 4. CDR3 length: 13 amino acids. CDR1 and CDR2 from the germline V gene are SGHTA and FQGNSA. The CDR3 nucleotides are TGTGCCAGCAGCTCCGGGACAGCGTATGGCTACACCTTC. Its translation: CASSSGTAYGYTF.

V gene TRBV28 combines with J gene TRBJ2-7, with D possibly being TRBD2 (6 bases). V shed 4 bases and J shed 0 bases, with 13 bases lying between them. The CDR3 contains 15 residues. Germline values: CDR1 MDHEN, CDR2 SYDVKM. Written as DNA, the CDR3 is TGTGCCAGCAGTTCGGCCCGGGGGAGCTCCTACGAGCAGTACTTC. This gives the protein CASSSARGSSYEQYF.

This sequence joins TRBV28 and TRBJ1-1, with D unclear. The V and J ends lost 1 base and 11 bases respectively, with 8 bases between them. Germline loops: CDR1 MDHEN, CDR2 SYDVKM. There are 11 residues in the CDR3. The CDR3: CASSLYPLAFF. The CDR3 DNA follows: TGTGCCAGCAGTTTATACCCACTGGCTTTCTTT.

The J gene is TRBJ2-1, the V gene TRBV4-1; 7 bases are shared with TRBD2. The germline CDR1 and CDR2 sequences are MGHRA and YSYEKL. The CDR3 sequence is 14 residues long. Losses at the gene ends were 3 bases for V and 7 bases for J; bases not matched to a gene: 6. The CDR3, as DNA: TGCGCCAGCAGCCAGCCGGGGGGAGCGAATGAGCAGTTCTTC. Residues: CASSQPGGANEQFF.

The chain uses TRBV7-9 and TRBJ2-2, with 13 bases identical to TRBD2. Germline CDR1 is SEHNR and CDR2 is FQNEAQ (reference sequence). V dropped 6 bases and J dropped 7; count of bases not matched to a gene: 8. The CDR3 loop spans 16 amino acids. The CDR3 reads CASRKTSGGFIGELFF. The CDR3 coding sequence is TGTGCCAGCAGGAAGACTAGCGGGGGGTTTATCGGGGAGCTGTTTTTT.

V usage is TRBV9 and J usage is TRBJ2-3, with 9 bases aligning to TRBD2. After removal of 1 base from V and 5 bases from J, the junction contained 8 bases not matched to a gene. This CDR3 region has 16 residues. Germline V gene lookup returns CDR1 SGDLS and CDR2 YYNGEE. CDR3 nucleotide sequence: TGTGCCAGCAGCGTACAGGTAGCGGGGGAAGGAGATACGCAGTATTTT. Translated, it gives CASSVQVAGEGDTQYF.

The gene calls are TRBV7-8 and TRBJ1-3, with unresolved D. Germline V gene sequence: CDR1 SGHVS, CDR2 FQNEAQ. The CDR3 length is 15 residues. Deletions cut 6 bases from V and 4 bases from J, with 16 bases between. CDR3 nucleotide sequence: TGTGCCAGCAGTCCGGGTGAAGCAAGAGGAAACACCATATATTTT. Encoded protein: CASSPGEARGNTIYF.

V and J are TRBV5-1 and TRBJ1-4; the match to TRBD1 covers 7 bases. The CDR3 sequence is 15 residues long. V shed 3 bases and J 8 bases; nucleotides not matched to a gene: 10. Germline CDR1 SGHRS, CDR2 YFSETQ. CDR3 residues: CASSSRQGGSEKLFF. CDR3 in DNA: TGCGCCAGCAGCTCGCGACAGGGTGGGTCGGAAAAACTGTTTTTT.

This chain uses TRBV13 with TRBJ2-4; 12 positions agree with TRBD1. Germline V gene data show CDR1 as PRHDT and CDR2 as FYEKMQ (reference sequence). The CDR3 runs to 14 residues. After removal of 5 bases from V and 7 bases from J, the junction contained 3 bases not matched to a gene. CDR3 protein: CASSPGQGANIQYF. Here the CDR3 DNA reads TGTGCCAGCAGCCCGGGACAGGGGGCTAACATTCAGTACTTC.

CDR3 DNA sequence: TGTGCCAGCAGCCGACAGCGATCCGACACTGAAGCTTTCTTT. Translated, it gives CASSRQRSDTEAFF. The chain employs TRBV6-1 and TRBJ1-1, with D possibly TRBD1 on 5 matching bases. This CDR3 has 14 residues. The germline gives CDR1 MNHNS, CDR2 SASEGT. V lost 6 bases and J lost 3, with 14 bases in between.

J is TRBJ1-2 and V is TRBV7-2, with TRBD1 as a possible D gene (6 bases). The CDR3 length is 17 residues. CDR1 and CDR2 (germline): SGHTA, FQGNSA. V lost 1 base and J lost 8, with 23 bases in between. Here the CDR3 DNA reads TGTGCCAGCAGCTTAGACGACGCCAGGGGCAGGAAGGAAGGCTACACCTTC. As protein: CASSLDDARGRKEGYTF.

V usage is TRBV5-6 and J usage is TRBJ2-7; 9 bases are shared with TRBD2. Unmatched junction bases numbered 9, after V lost 4 bases and J lost 7 bases. The CDR3 extends over 14 amino acids. CDR1 SGHDT and CDR2 YYEEEE come from the germline V gene. DNA for the CDR3: TGTGCCAGCAGCGATTTAGCGGGGGCCACGGAGCAGTACTTC. This encodes CASSDLAGATEQYF.

The genes are TRBV18 and TRBJ1-1, with unresolved D. The V gene's germline CDR1 is KGHSH and CDR2 LQKENI. V was trimmed by 2 bases and J by 1 base, leaving 8 bases between them. This CDR3 spans 14 amino acids. The CDR3 DNA reads TGTGCCAGCTCACCAACATCCAGGAACACTGAAGCTTTCTTT. Translating it yields CASSPTSRNTEAFF.

The gene calls are TRBV9 and TRBJ2-1; 13 nucleotides line up with TRBD2. The V and J ends lost 4 bases and 6 bases, in that order; junction bases with no gene match: 16. CDR1 and CDR2 (germline): SGDLS, YYNGEE. This CDR3 contains 19 residues. CDR3 residues: CASSPRSLAGGPVGNEQFF. In nucleotides, the CDR3 is TGTGCCAGCAGCCCACGATCACTAGCGGGGGGGCCAGTGGGCAATGAGCAGTTCTTC.

J is TRBJ2-2 and V is TRBV5-1, with a tentative D call TRBD2 (5 bases). Germline loops: CDR1 SGHRS, CDR2 YFSETQ. V dropped 3 bases and J dropped 0 bases, with 9 bases sitting between them. CDR3 size: 15 residues. CDR3 in amino acids: CASSSGEANTGELFF. The DNA of the CDR3 is TGCGCCAGCAGCTCCGGGGAAGCGAACACCGGGGAGCTGTTTTTT.

The V call is TRBV5-4, the J call TRBJ1-2; 9 bases line up with TRBD1. The CDR3 extends over 14 amino acids. CDR1 and CDR2 (germline): SGHNT, YYREEE (reference sequence). The V and J ends lost 4 bases and 1 base, in that order; junction bases with no gene match: 2. CDR3 loop: CASSGDRVNYGYTF. The CDR3 DNA sequence: TGTGCCAGCAGCGGGGACAGGGTTAACTATGGCTACACCTTC.

The chain recombines TRBV29-1 with TRBJ1-1; no definite D call. V was shortened by 3 bases and J by 4 bases, with 15 bases between the two germline ends. CDR1 is SQVTM, CDR2 ANQGSEA, per germline. CDR3 length: 14 residues. The DNA of the CDR3 is TGCAGCGTTGATCCCACTTTGGTGAGCACTGAAGCTTTCTTT. Translation gives CSVDPTLVSTEAFF.

This CDR3 reads CSVFGQGYGYTF. The CDR3 DNA sequence: TGCAGCGTCTTCGGACAGGGGTATGGCTACACCTTC. The rearrangement uses TRBV29-1 and TRBJ1-2; 9 nucleotides line up with TRBD1. Germline CDR1 SQVTM, CDR2 ANQGSEA. Trimming at V came to 6 bases and at J to 5 bases, leaving 4 bases not matched to a gene. The CDR3 sequence is 12 residues long.